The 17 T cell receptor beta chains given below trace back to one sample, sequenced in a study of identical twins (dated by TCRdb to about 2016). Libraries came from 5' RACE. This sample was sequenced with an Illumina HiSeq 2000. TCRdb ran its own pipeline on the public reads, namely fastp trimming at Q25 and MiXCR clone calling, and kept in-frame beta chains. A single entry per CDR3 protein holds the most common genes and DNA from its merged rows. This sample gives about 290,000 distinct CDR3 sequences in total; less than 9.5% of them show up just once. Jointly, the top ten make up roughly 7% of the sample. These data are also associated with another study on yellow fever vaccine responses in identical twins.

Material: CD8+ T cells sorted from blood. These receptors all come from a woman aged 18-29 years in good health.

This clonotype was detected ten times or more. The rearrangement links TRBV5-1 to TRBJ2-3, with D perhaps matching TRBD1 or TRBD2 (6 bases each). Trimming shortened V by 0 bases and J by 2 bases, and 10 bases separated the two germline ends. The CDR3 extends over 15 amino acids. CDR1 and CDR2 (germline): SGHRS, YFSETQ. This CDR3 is CASSLATGATDTQYF. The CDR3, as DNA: TGCGCCAGCAGCTTGGCTACGGGGGCCACAGATACGCAGTATTTT.

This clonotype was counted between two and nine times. The CDR3 DNA follows: TGTGCCAGCAGCTTAGCGGGGTTTGAGCAGTACTTC. Translation gives CASSLAGFEQYF. The chain couples TRBV7-9 to TRBJ2-7; D is ambiguous. The CDR3 is 12 residues long. Germline V gives CDR1 SEHNR, CDR2 FQNEAQ (reference sequence). V lost 0 bases, J lost 7 bases, and 7 bases lay in between.

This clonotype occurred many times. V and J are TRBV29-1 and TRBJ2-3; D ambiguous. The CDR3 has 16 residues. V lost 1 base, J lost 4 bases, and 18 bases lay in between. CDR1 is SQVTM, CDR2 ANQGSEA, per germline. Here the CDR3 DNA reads TGCAGCGTTGAAGGTATGCCGGGCCGAGGAGCAGATACGCAGTATTTT. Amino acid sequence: CSVEGMPGRGADTQYF.

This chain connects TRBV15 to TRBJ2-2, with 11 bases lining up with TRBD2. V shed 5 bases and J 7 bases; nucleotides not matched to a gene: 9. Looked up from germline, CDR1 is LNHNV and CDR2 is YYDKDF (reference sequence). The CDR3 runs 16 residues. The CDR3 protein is CATSEFTSGSGGELFF. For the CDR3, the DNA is TGTGCCACCAGCGAGTTTACTAGCGGGAGTGGCGGGGAGCTGTTTTTT.

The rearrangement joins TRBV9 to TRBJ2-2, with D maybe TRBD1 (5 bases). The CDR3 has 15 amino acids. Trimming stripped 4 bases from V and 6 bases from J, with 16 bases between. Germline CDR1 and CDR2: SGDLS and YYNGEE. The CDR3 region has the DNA TGTGCCAGCAGCCTAGAGGCAGCAGGGTCCGGGGAGCTGTTTTTT. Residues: CASSLEAAGSGELFF.

The CDR3 DNA reads as TGTGCCAGCAGGACAGGACTAGATTTCGCAGATACGCAGTATTTT. The encoded protein is CASRTGLDFADTQYF. The rearrangement uses TRBV12-3 or TRBV12-4 and TRBJ2-3; weak D call: TRBD2 (7 bases). The CDR3 has 15 amino acids. The germline V and J ends were trimmed by 6 bases and 4 bases, with 17 bases remaining between them.

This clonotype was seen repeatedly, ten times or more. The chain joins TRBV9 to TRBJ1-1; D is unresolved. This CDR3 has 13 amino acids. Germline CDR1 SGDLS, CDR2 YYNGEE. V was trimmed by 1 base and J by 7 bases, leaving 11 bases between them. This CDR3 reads CASSVSAGLEAFF. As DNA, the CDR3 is TGTGCCAGCAGCGTATCCGCTGGCCTTGAAGCTTTCTTT.

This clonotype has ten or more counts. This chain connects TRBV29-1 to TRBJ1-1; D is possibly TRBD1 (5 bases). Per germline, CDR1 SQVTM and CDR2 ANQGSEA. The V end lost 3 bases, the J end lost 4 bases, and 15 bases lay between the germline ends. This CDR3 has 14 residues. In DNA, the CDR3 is TGCAGCGTTGAGGTCGAGGGGAGAATCACTGAAGCTTTCTTT. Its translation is CSVEVEGRITEAFF.

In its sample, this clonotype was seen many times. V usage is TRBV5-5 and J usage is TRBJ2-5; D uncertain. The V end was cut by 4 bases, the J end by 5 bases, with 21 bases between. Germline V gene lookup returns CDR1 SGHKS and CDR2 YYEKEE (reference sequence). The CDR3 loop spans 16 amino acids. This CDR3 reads CASSTSGGLLWETQYF. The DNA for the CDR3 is TGTGCCAGCAGCACCTCGGGTGGTTTGCTCTGGGAGACCCAGTACTTC.

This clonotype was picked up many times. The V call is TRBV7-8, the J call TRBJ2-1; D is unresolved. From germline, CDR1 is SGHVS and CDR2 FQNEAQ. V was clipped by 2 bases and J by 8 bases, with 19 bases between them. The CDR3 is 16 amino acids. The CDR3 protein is CASSLMVITYVDEQFF. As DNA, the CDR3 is TGTGCCAGCAGCTTAATGGTAATTACCTACGTGGATGAGCAGTTCTTC. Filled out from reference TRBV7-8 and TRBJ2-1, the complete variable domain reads GAGVSQSPRYKVAKRGQDVALRCDPISGHVSLFWYQQALGQGPEFLTYFQNEAQLDKSGLPSDRFFAERPEGSVSTLKIQRTQQEDSAVYLCASSLMVITYVDEQFFGPGTRLTVL.

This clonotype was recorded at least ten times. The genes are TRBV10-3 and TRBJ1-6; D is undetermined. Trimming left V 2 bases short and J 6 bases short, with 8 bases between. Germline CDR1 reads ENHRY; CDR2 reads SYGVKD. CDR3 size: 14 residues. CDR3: CAISETPFNSPLHF. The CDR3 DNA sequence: TGTGCCATCAGTGAGACACCGTTTAATTCACCCCTCCACTTT.

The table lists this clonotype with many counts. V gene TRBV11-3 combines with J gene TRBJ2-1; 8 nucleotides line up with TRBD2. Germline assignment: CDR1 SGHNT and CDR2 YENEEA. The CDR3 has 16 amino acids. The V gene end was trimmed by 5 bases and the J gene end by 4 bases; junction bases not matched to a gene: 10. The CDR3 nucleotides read TGTGCCAGCAGCCACCACGGAGGCGGGAGGTACAATGAGCAGTTCTTC. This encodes CASSHHGGGRYNEQFF.

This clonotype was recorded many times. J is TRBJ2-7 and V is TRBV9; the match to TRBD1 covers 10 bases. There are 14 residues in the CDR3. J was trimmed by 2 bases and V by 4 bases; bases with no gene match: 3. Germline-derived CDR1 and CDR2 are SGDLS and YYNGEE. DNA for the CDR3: TGTGCCAGCAGCACGGGACAGGGGACCTACGAGCAGTACTTC. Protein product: CASSTGQGTYEQYF.

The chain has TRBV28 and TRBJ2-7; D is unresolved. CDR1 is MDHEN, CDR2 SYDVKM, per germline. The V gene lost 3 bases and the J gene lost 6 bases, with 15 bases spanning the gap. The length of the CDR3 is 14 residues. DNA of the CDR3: TGTGCCAGCAGTTTCGGTGGAACACGGCCCGAGCAGTACTTC. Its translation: CASSFGGTRPEQYF.

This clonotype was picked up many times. For the CDR3, the DNA is TGCGCCAGCAGCCAAGGCGCAGAGATGAACACTGAAGCTTTCTTT. This gives the protein CASSQGAEMNTEAFF. This chain connects TRBV4-1 to TRBJ1-1, with no clear D. CDR3 size: 15 residues. CDR1 and CDR2 (germline): MGHRA, YSYEKL. Trimming cost V 1 base and J 0 bases, with 9 bases left between them.

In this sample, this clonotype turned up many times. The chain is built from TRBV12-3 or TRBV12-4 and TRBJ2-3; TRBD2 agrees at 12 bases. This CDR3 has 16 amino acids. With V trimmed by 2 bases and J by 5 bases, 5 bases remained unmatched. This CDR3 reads CASSLRASGGGDTQYF. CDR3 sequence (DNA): TGTGCCAGCAGTTTAAGGGCTAGCGGGGGGGGAGATACGCAGTATTTT.

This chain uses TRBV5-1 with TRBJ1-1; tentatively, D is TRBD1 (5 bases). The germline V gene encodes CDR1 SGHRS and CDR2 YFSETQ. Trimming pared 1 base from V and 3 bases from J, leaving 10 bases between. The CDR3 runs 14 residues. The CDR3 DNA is TGCGCCAGCAGCTTGTGGGGGGTTGACACTGAAGCTTTCTTT. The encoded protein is CASSLWGVDTEAFF.